A selection of T cell receptor beta chains follows, all from one sample in a study of blood T cell repertoires in COVID-19. TCRdb keeps only in-frame clones here, not all; method: immunoSEQ multiplex PCR. The repertoire consists of roughly 260,000 clones, with roughly 87% occurring once and the leading ten covering about 6%. The sequenced sample was PBMCs or T cells enriched from blood (not recorded which). These receptors were obtained from a woman aged 25 to 39 with acute COVID-19. CDR3s include the opening cysteine and the closing phenylalanine or tryptophan. A D gene is named only where the DNA matches it firmly. Expanded clones are given a class, and other clones once, few, many or no size at all.

j_call: TRBJ1-6
clone_size: few
v_call: TRBV27
d_call: TRBD1
cdr3_nt: TGTGCCAGCAGCCTCGACAGGGGAATGTCACCCCTCCACTTT
cdr3_aa: CASSLDRGMSPLHF

j_call: TRBJ2-2
clone_size: .
v_call: TRBV7-9
d_call: .
cdr3_nt: TGTGCCAGCAGCTTAGTCGGTGAATTCTACACCGGGGAGCTGTTTTTT
cdr3_aa: CASSLVGEFYTGELFF

j_call: TRBJ2-7
clone_size: .
v_call: TRBV28
d_call: .
cdr3_nt: TGTGCCAGCGGATTGAACAGGGATTACGAGCAGTACTTC
cdr3_aa: CASGLNRDYEQYF

j_call: TRBJ1-2
clone_size: .
v_call: TRBV2
d_call: TRBD1
cdr3_nt: TGTGCCAGCACCCGAGGGGGCGGGTACTATGGCTACACCTTC
cdr3_aa: CASTRGGGYYGYTF

j_call: TRBJ2-2
clone_size: few
v_call: TRBV29-1
d_call: .
cdr3_nt: TGCAGCGTTTTTGGGGGCCCCACCGGGGAGCTGTTTTTT
cdr3_aa: CSVFGGPTGELFF

j_call: TRBJ1-1
clone_size: .
v_call: TRBV5-6
d_call: .
cdr3_nt: TGTGCCAGCAGCTTTCCGCAGGGGAACACTGAAGCTTTCTTT
cdr3_aa: CASSFPQGNTEAFF

j_call: TRBJ1-3
clone_size: .
v_call: TRBV11-3
d_call: .
cdr3_nt: TGTGCCAGCAGCTCCTACGACAGAACCTCTGGAAACACCATATATTTT
cdr3_aa: CASSSYDRTSGNTIYF

j_call: TRBJ2-7
clone_size: .
v_call: TRBV12-5
d_call: .
cdr3_nt: TGTGCTAGTGGTTTGGTGGGCAGGGTGGGTAGCGGAGAAACCTACGAGCAGTACTTC
cdr3_aa: CASGLVGRVGSGETYEQYF

j_call: TRBJ1-4
clone_size: .
v_call: TRBV2
d_call: .
cdr3_nt: TGTGCCAGCAGGATGGGGGCGGGTGAAAAACTGTTTTTT
cdr3_aa: CASRMGAGEKLFF

j_call: TRBJ2-1
clone_size: .
v_call: TRBV7-8
d_call: TRBD1
cdr3_nt: TGTGCCAGCAGCCGGTCGGGACAGGGCTGGGATGAGCAGTTCTTC
cdr3_aa: CASSRSGQGWDEQFF

j_call: TRBJ2-7
clone_size: .
v_call: TRBV28
d_call: TRBD1
cdr3_nt: TGTGCCAGCAGTCCTGACAGGGGGCGGGAGCAGTACTTC
cdr3_aa: CASSPDRGREQYF

j_call: TRBJ2-4
clone_size: .
v_call: TRBV28
d_call: .
cdr3_nt: TGTGCCAGCAGTTCGGTAGCCTGGACTGGGCAAGGAAACATTCAGTACTTC
cdr3_aa: CASSSVAWTGQGNIQYF

j_call: TRBJ2-2
clone_size: .
v_call: TRBV7-9
d_call: TRBD2
cdr3_nt: TGTGCCAGCAGCTTTCGCGGGAGCCCCCCCCACACCGGGGAGCTGTTTTTT
cdr3_aa: CASSFRGSPPHTGELFF

j_call: TRBJ1-1
clone_size: .
v_call: TRBV5-1
d_call: .
cdr3_nt: TGCGCCAGCAGCTTGCCCAGGGGCGGGGGTAACACTGAAGCTTTCTTT
cdr3_aa: CASSLPRGGGNTEAFF

j_call: TRBJ2-7
clone_size: .
v_call: TRBV5-1
d_call: .
cdr3_nt: TGCGCCAGCAGCTACCAACTAACCGGGACTGTGTCCTACGAGCAGTACTTC
cdr3_aa: CASSYQLTGTVSYEQYF

j_call: TRBJ2-7
clone_size: .
v_call: TRBV9
d_call: .
cdr3_nt: TGTGCCAGCAGCGTAGGTAACACAGCTTACGAGCAGTACTTC
cdr3_aa: CASSVGNTAYEQYF

j_call: TRBJ1-5
clone_size: .
v_call: TRBV27
d_call: .
cdr3_nt: TGTGCCAGCAGTTTATCGGAGTGGGGAGGACCAGATCAGCCCCAGCATTTT
cdr3_aa: CASSLSEWGGPDQPQHF

j_call: TRBJ2-1
clone_size: once
v_call: TRBV27
d_call: .
cdr3_nt: TGTGCCAGCAGTTTCAGCGAACTATACAATGAGCAGTTCTTC
cdr3_aa: CASSFSELYNEQFF

j_call: TRBJ1-1
clone_size: .
v_call: TRBV6-5
d_call: .
cdr3_nt: TGTGCCAGCAGTTTGGCGGGGACGAACACTGAAGCTTTCTTT
cdr3_aa: CASSLAGTNTEAFF

j_call: TRBJ1-3
clone_size: .
v_call: TRBV4-1
d_call: .
cdr3_nt: TGCGCCAGCAGCCAGGAAACAACAGGAAATATTGGAAACACCATATATTTT
cdr3_aa: CASSQETTGNIGNTIYF

j_call: TRBJ2-7
clone_size: .
v_call: TRBV6-2/TRBV6-3
d_call: TRBD2
cdr3_nt: TGTGCCAGCAGTTACAACTCCGGGACTAGCGGCTCCTACGAGCAGTACTTC
cdr3_aa: CASSYNSGTSGSYEQYF

j_call: TRBJ2-1
clone_size: .
v_call: TRBV9
d_call: TRBD2
cdr3_nt: TGTGCCAGCAGCTCCTCGGGACTAGCGGGAGGTGATGAGCAGTTCTTC
cdr3_aa: CASSSSGLAGGDEQFF

j_call: TRBJ2-3
clone_size: .
v_call: TRBV10-1
d_call: TRBD2
cdr3_nt: TGCGCCAGCAGTGAATCGGGGGGGAGTATAAATACGCAGTATTTT
cdr3_aa: CASSESGGSINTQYF

j_call: TRBJ2-1
clone_size: .
v_call: TRBV28
d_call: TRBD2
cdr3_nt: TGTGCCAGCAGGGGGACTAGCGGGACTAATGAGCAGTTCTTC
cdr3_aa: CASRGTSGTNEQFF

j_call: TRBJ2-4
clone_size: .
v_call: TRBV29-1
d_call: TRBD1
cdr3_nt: TGCAGCGTTGTGATACAGGGGGTTTCCAAAAACATTCAGTACTTC
cdr3_aa: CSVVIQGVSKNIQYF

j_call: TRBJ2-5
clone_size: .
v_call: TRBV5-1
d_call: TRBD1
cdr3_nt: TGCGCCAGCAGCTTGGGACAGGGGCGAGAGACCCAGTACTTC
cdr3_aa: CASSLGQGRETQYF

j_call: TRBJ2-3
clone_size: .
v_call: TRBV5-1
d_call: .
cdr3_nt: TGCGCCAGCAGCTTGGGGAACAGGGTTACGGATACGCAGTATTTT
cdr3_aa: CASSLGNRVTDTQYF

j_call: TRBJ1-6
clone_size: .
v_call: TRBV5-6
d_call: .
cdr3_nt: TGTGCCAGCAGCTTGATGTCCAGTAATTCACCCCTCCACTTT
cdr3_aa: CASSLMSSNSPLHF

j_call: TRBJ2-3
clone_size: .
v_call: TRBV9
d_call: .
cdr3_nt: TGTGCCAGCAGCGTAGAGGAACCGGTCTGGAACCAGAGGAGTCAGACAGATACGCAGTATTTT
cdr3_aa: CASSVEEPVWNQRSQTDTQYF

j_call: TRBJ2-5
clone_size: .
v_call: TRBV6-5
d_call: TRBD1
cdr3_nt: TGTGCCAGCAGTTACATCGGGACAGGGGGCAGAAAGACCCAGTACTTC
cdr3_aa: CASSYIGTGGRKTQYF

j_call: TRBJ1-1
clone_size: .
v_call: TRBV5-1
d_call: .
cdr3_nt: TGCGCCAGCAGCTTGGACAGGGCGAACACTGAAGCTTTCTTT
cdr3_aa: CASSLDRANTEAFF

j_call: TRBJ1-1
clone_size: .
v_call: TRBV29-1
d_call: .
cdr3_nt: TGCAGCGCCCTTGATGGACAGAAGAACACTGAAGCTTTCTTT
cdr3_aa: CSALDGQKNTEAFF

j_call: TRBJ2-1
clone_size: .
v_call: TRBV19
d_call: TRBD2
cdr3_nt: TGTGCCAGTAGTGTAGCGGGAGGCCACAATGAGCAGTTCTTC
cdr3_aa: CASSVAGGHNEQFF

j_call: TRBJ1-6
clone_size: .
v_call: TRBV9
d_call: TRBD1
cdr3_nt: TGTGCCAGCAGCGTAGGAGACAGGGGGTTCGGTTCACCCCTCCACTTT
cdr3_aa: CASSVGDRGFGSPLHF

j_call: TRBJ1-2
clone_size: once
v_call: TRBV19
d_call: TRBD1
cdr3_nt: TGTGCCAGTGTTGAGGAAGGACAGGGAAACGGCTACACCTTC
cdr3_aa: CASVEEGQGNGYTF

j_call: TRBJ1-2
clone_size: .
v_call: TRBV3-1/TRBV3-2
d_call: .
cdr3_nt: TGTGCCAGCAGCACCCGATCAGACAGCCCGATCTATGGCTACACCTTC
cdr3_aa: CASSTRSDSPIYGYTF

j_call: TRBJ1-1
clone_size: .
v_call: TRBV10-2
d_call: TRBD1
cdr3_nt: TGCGCCAGCATTCCGACAGGGGGGAACACTGAAGCTTTCTTT
cdr3_aa: CASIPTGGNTEAFF

j_call: TRBJ2-3
clone_size: .
v_call: TRBV28
d_call: TRBD2
cdr3_nt: TGTGCCAGCGGGGGTATAGCGGGGGCAGATACGCAGTATTTT
cdr3_aa: CASGGIAGADTQYF

j_call: TRBJ2-7
clone_size: .
v_call: TRBV30
d_call: .
cdr3_nt: TGTGCCTGGAGCCCGACGAGGGGGTACGAGCAGTACTTC
cdr3_aa: CAWSPTRGYEQYF

j_call: TRBJ2-7
clone_size: .
v_call: TRBV28
d_call: .
cdr3_nt: TGTGCCAGCAGTTTTCCCCAGGTCAATCGTGAACTTTACTACGAGCAGTACTTC
cdr3_aa: CASSFPQVNRELYYEQYF

j_call: TRBJ2-1
clone_size: .
v_call: TRBV27
d_call: .
cdr3_nt: TGTGCCAGCAGTTTATCCAGGAACAATGAGCAGTTCTTC
cdr3_aa: CASSLSRNNEQFF

j_call: TRBJ2-5
clone_size: .
v_call: TRBV12-3/TRBV12-4
d_call: .
cdr3_nt: TGTGCCAGCAGTCAAGGGGTGGAAGAGACCCAGTACTTC
cdr3_aa: CASSQGVEETQYF